One TCR beta chain is described in this entry. The data derive from a study of blood T cell repertoires in COVID-19. The germline V gene has CDR1 MNHEY and CDR2 SVGAGI. Trimming left V 0 bases short and J 0 bases short, with 11 bases between. The CDR3 length is 16 residues. The table came from immunoSEQ multiplex PCR; TCRdb's copy has only in-frame clones and leaves some out. The profile shows approximately 100,000 clones, roughly 92% of them singletons. The rearrangement uses TRBV6-5 and TRBJ1-1; D is unresolved. Sequencing was performed on peripheral blood. The receptor was isolated from an older man with acute or convalescent COVID-19. This CDR3 is CASSYSISTLNTEAFF. In nucleotides, the CDR3 is TGTGCCAGCAGTTACTCGATCTCAACTCTGAACACTGAAGCTTTCTTT.